This T cell receptor beta chain is from a study of cytomegalovirus exposure and HLA in healthy donors. CDR3 size: 17 residues. The J segment lost 3 bases and the V segment lost 0 bases, leaving 7 bases of the junction unmatched. Looked up from germline, CDR1 is SGHRS and CDR2 is YFSETQ. It was with 60 Vbeta and 13 Jbeta primers that the PCR ran. Clones were sequenced by immunoSEQ multiplex PCR, and TCRdb holds only the in-frame ones, with some missing. The sample holds 150,000 to 200,000 clones. What was sequenced was PBMCs. V gene TRBV5-1 combines with J gene TRBJ2-4; 9 bases are a match to TRBD2. This clonotype originated in a woman between 55 and 75 years old in good health and CMV-seronegative. The CDR3 spells CASSLEWREGDKNIQYF. CDR3 DNA: TGCGCCAGCAGCTTGGAGTGGCGGGAGGGCGACAAAAACATTCAGTACTTC.